Listed below are T cell receptor beta chains from one sample, sequenced in a study of blood T cell repertoires in COVID-19. This table comes from immunoSEQ multiplex PCR, and its TCRdb copy is limited to in-frame clones, with some not included. This sample carries around 160,000 clones, approximately 80% of them seen once, and the ten largest clones take approximately 2.7%. Material: peripheral blood. All receptors derive from a woman between 40 and 55 years old with active or convalescent COVID-19. The CDR3 runs from the conserved cysteine through the conserved F or W. A D gene is named only where the DNA matches it firmly. Rows may omit the clone size; those that give it use once, few, many or a size class.

V gene	J gene	clone size	D gene	CDR3 DNA	CDR3 protein
TRBV7-7	TRBJ2-3	.	TRBD2	TGTGCCAGCAGCTCCAGGACTAGCGGGAGAGGCCTCAGCACAGATACGCAGTATTTT	CASSSRTSGRGLSTDTQYF
TRBV5-1	TRBJ1-1	few	.	TGCGCCAGCAGCCCGGAGGGGGGGCTGGTGAACACTGAAGCTTTCTTT	CASSPEGGLVNTEAFF
TRBV30	TRBJ2-7	.	.	TGTGCCTGGACCCCAGGGGCCCGGTCGATTGGGCAGTACTTC	CAWTPGARSIGQYF
TRBV27	TRBJ2-1	.	TRBD2	TGTGCCAGCAGTTTATCACTAGCGGGGGGGCCAGGCAATGAGCAGTTCTTC	CASSLSLAGGPGNEQFF
TRBV6-5	TRBJ1-2	.	.	TGTGCCAGCAGTTACTCCCCAGGGTCAGTTGCTGATGGCTACACCTTC	CASSYSPGSVADGYTF
TRBV28	TRBJ1-3	.	TRBD1	TGTGCCAGCAGTTTGGCAGGGGGAAGGTCTGGAAACACCATATATTTT	CASSLAGGRSGNTIYF
TRBV7-9	TRBJ2-3	.	.	TGTGCCGGCCAATATGGGGGGATTAGCACAGATACGCAGTATTTT	CAGQYGGISTDTQYF
TRBV28	TRBJ1-2	.	.	TGTGCCATCTTAGGCCGGGTTAACTATGGCTACACCTTC	CAILGRVNYGYTF
TRBV28	TRBJ2-7	.	TRBD1	TGTGCCAGCAGTTTATGGGACAGGTTGGGATACGAGCAGTACTTC	CASSLWDRLGYEQYF
TRBV11-2	TRBJ2-1	.	TRBD2	TGTGCCAGCAGCCCCCAGAGCGGGGGTTCGTATGAGCAGTTCTTC	CASSPQSGGSYEQFF
TRBV5-6	TRBJ1-3	once	TRBD1	TGTGCCAGCAGCCCCTTTAGGGGGACAGGGGCAATATCTGGAAACACCATATATTTT	CASSPFRGTGAISGNTIYF
TRBV10-1	TRBJ2-2	.	.	TGCGCCAGCAGTGAGTCGAATCGGGAACTGTTTTTT	CASSESNRELFF
TRBV10-3	TRBJ2-1	.	TRBD2	TGTGCCATCAGGGAAAGCGGGACTGGTAATGAGCAGTTCTTC	CAIRESGTGNEQFF
TRBV7-2	TRBJ1-5	once	.	TGTGCCAGCAGCTTAGTAGTGCAGGCCAATCAGCCCCAGCATTTT	CASSLVVQANQPQHF
TRBV11-2	TRBJ2-1	.	TRBD2	TGTGCCAGCAGCTCGCGGGGGAACCACAATGAGCAGTTCTTC	CASSSRGNHNEQFF
TRBV28	TRBJ1-2	.	.	TGTGCCGCGACCCGGGTAACCACATATGGCTACACCTTC	CAATRVTTYGYTF
TRBV3-1/TRBV3-2	TRBJ2-3	.	TRBD2	TGTGCCAGCAGCCAACGGGCGGGAGGCGCAGATACGCAGTATTTT	CASSQRAGGADTQYF
TRBV2	TRBJ2-7	.	.	TGTGCCAGCAGCCCGGGGAACAGGGTAGGGTCAGGGGAGCAGTACTTC	CASSPGNRVGSGEQYF
TRBV27	TRBJ1-1	.	TRBD1	TGTGCCAGCAGTTCCAATTACAGGGGGTTGAACACTGAAGCTTTCTTT	CASSSNYRGLNTEAFF
TRBV10-3	TRBJ2-7	.	TRBD2	TGTGCCATCGCGGGAGTTTTTTCCTACGAGCAGTACTTC	CAIAGVFSYEQYF
TRBV6-6	TRBJ1-2	once	.	TGTGCCAGCAGTGGGGACACTACTAACTATGGCTACACCTTC	CASSGDTTNYGYTF
TRBV5-1	TRBJ1-2	.	TRBD1	TGCGCCAGCAGCTCGACAGGGGTGGGGGATGGCTACACCTTC	CASSSTGVGDGYTF
TRBV5-1	TRBJ1-1	.	TRBD1	TGCGCCAGCAGCTTGGCTCGGGACAGGGGTTTCACTGAAGCTTTCTTT	CASSLARDRGFTEAFF
TRBV5-1	TRBJ2-2	.	TRBD2	TGCGCCAGCAGCTCGAGGGGTCTCGGGGGGACCGGGGAGCTGTTTTTT	CASSSRGLGGTGELFF
TRBV30	TRBJ1-1	.	TRBD1	TGTGCCTGGAGTCAAGGACAGGGAGGGCACACTGAAGCTTTCTTT	CAWSQGQGGHTEAFF
TRBV18	TRBJ2-7	.	.	TGTGCCAGCTCACCACCGTCAGTGTACGAGCAGTACTTC	CASSPPSVYEQYF
TRBV5-8	TRBJ1-4	.	TRBD1	TGTGCCAGCGACCTAGGGGGCAGGGAAGAAGAAAAACTGTTTTTT	CASDLGGREEEKLFF
TRBV28	TRBJ1-1	.	.	TGTGCCAGCAGTTACGGGACACCGAACACTGAAGCTTTCTTT	CASSYGTPNTEAFF
TRBV28	TRBJ1-5	.	TRBD1	TGTGCCAGCAGCCGACAGGGGGTGGGACAGCCCCAGCATTTT	CASSRQGVGQPQHF
TRBV10-3	TRBJ1-1	once	.	TGTGCCATCAGTGAGCGCGGCCAGAGATCGAACACTGAAGCTTTCTTT	CAISERGQRSNTEAFF
TRBV3-1/TRBV3-2	TRBJ1-5	.	TRBD1	TGTGCCAGCAGCTCCCGACAGGGGAATCAGCCCCAGCATTTT	CASSSRQGNQPQHF
TRBV7-9	TRBJ1-2	once	TRBD1	TGTGCCAGCAGCTCTTACAGGGGGTCGAACTATGGCTACACCTTC	CASSSYRGSNYGYTF
TRBV11-2	TRBJ2-5	.	TRBD2	TGTGCCAGCCTAGCGGGGAACCAAGAGACCCAGTACTTC	CASLAGNQETQYF
TRBV27	TRBJ1-4	few	TRBD1	TGTGCCAGCAGCCTAGGGACAGGGGGAAGGAATGAAAAACTGTTTTTT	CASSLGTGGRNEKLFF
TRBV24-1	TRBJ1-2	.	.	TGTGCCACCAGCCGGGACTCCTTCTATGGCTACACCTTC	CATSRDSFYGYTF
TRBV28	TRBJ1-2	.	TRBD1	TGTGCCAGCAGTAATCAGGGGGAGCTCTTCCTGGGCTACACCTTC	CASSNQGELFLGYTF
TRBV18	TRBJ1-2	.	.	TGTGCCAGCTCACCCACAGCGGGAGGACGAAACTATGGCTACACCTTC	CASSPTAGGRNYGYTF
TRBV19	TRBJ1-3	.	.	TGTGCCAGTAGTAGGGCAGCGGCTGGAAACACCATATATTTT	CASSRAAAGNTIYF
TRBV5-4	TRBJ2-7	few	.	TGTGCCAGCAGCTTGGCCGCCAGGGACGAGCAGTACTTC	CASSLAARDEQYF
TRBV3-1/TRBV3-2	TRBJ1-2	.	.	TGTGCCAGCAGCCGAAGAGCAGGGGCCTATGGCTACACCTTC	CASSRRAGAYGYTF